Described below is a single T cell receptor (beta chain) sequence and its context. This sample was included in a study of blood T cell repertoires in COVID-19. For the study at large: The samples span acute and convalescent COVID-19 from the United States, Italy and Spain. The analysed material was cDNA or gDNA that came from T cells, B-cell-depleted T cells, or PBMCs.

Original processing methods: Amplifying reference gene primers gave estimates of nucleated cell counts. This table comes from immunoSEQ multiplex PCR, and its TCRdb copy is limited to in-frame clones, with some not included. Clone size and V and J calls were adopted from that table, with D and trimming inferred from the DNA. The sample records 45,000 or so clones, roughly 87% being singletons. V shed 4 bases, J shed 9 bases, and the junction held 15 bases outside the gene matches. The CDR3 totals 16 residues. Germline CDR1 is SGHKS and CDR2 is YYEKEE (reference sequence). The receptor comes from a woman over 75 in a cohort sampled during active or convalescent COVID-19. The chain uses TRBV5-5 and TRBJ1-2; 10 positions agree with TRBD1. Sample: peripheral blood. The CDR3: CASSGGDRGELWSYTF. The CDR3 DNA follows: TGTGCCAGCAGCGGGGGGGACAGGGGCGAACTATGGAGCTACACCTTC.